The text below deals with one T cell receptor beta chain. Its antigen is unknown. This sample stems from a study of OX40 agonist ivuxolimab in advanced cancers. Study in general: A partial response was reached by three patients: one with hepatocellular carcinoma and two with cutaneous melanoma. Points from the study as a whole: Clonal expansion in partial responders at 0.1-3.0 mg/kg ranked among the lowest.

Germline trimming cut 4 bases from V and 3 bases from J; bases unmatched to any gene: 6. The CDR3 runs to 15 residues. Sequencing used immunoSEQ multiplex PCR; TCRdb keeps in-frame clones, though not all of them. The sample gives about 110,000 clones, approximately 90% of which show up once; 0.66% is in the top ten. J is TRBJ2-5 and V is TRBV5-3; 10 nucleotides agree with TRBD1. TRBV5-3 is reported as an ORF; its role is uncertain. The sequencing used CD4+ or CD8+ T cells sorted from blood, collected in a trial of the OX40 agonist ivuxolimab. The sequence was obtained from an adult with an advanced solid tumor such as melanoma, head and neck, liver or kidney cancer. The CDR3 coding sequence is TGTGCCAGAAGCGCCAGACAGGGGGCGGAAGAGACCCAGTACTTC. Translated, it gives CARSARQGAEETQYF.